This T cell receptor (beta chain) was captured in a study of early stage breast cancer tumors. Trimming removed 6 bases from V and 3 bases from J, with 11 bases in between. The CDR3 has 13 residues. Germline V gene data show CDR1 as MNHEY and CDR2 as SVGAGI. The repertoire was sequenced with immunoSEQ multiplex PCR; TCRdb's copy has only in-frame clones and lacks some. The data contain about 29,000 clones, approximately 84% of them singletons. This sequence originates from a person aged 50 to 59 with breast cancer. The rearrangement links TRBV6-5 to TRBJ1-1; weak D call: TRBD1 (5 bases). The specimen sequenced was blood. In DNA, the CDR3 is TGTGCCAGCAGCCCCGGGGGGGACACTGAAGCTTTCTTT. Residues: CASSPGGDTEAFF.